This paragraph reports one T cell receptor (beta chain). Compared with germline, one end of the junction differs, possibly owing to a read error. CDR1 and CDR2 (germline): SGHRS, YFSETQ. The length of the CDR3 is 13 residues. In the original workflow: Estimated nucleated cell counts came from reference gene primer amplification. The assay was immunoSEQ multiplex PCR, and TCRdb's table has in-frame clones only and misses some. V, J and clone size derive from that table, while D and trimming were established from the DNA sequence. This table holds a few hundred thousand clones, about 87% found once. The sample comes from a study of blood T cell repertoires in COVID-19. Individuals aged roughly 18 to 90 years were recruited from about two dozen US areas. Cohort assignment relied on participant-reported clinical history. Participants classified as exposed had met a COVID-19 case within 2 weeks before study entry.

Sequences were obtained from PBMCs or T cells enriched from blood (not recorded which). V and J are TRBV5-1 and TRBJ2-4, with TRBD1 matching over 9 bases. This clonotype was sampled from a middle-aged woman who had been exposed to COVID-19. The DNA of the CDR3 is TGTGCCAGCAGCCCCGACAGGGGGAACATTCAGTACTTC. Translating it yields CASSPDRGNIQYF.